This T cell receptor (beta chain) was captured in a study of cytomegalovirus exposure and HLA in healthy donors (TCRdb year 2017). Study-level background: In an earlier analysis of around 540 of the donors, 276 Gb of sequence data and 95 million to 130 million unique TCR beta sequences from about 190 million T cells were reported. About 280 gigabases of sequencing data and around 80 million unique TCR sequences made up an early release that covered 640 HLA-typed donors. Of the roughly 400 genotyped donors, roughly 85% fell in the genetic ancestry cluster associated with self-reported Caucasian donors. The study aimed to test whether cataloging public T cell receptors could reveal signatures of past pathogen exposure. The T cell repertoires of 700 or so subjects were profiled by immunosequencing and related to cytomegalovirus serostatus. A separate validation cohort of over 95 different subjects was used in addition to the roughly 640-subject first cohort. To predict cytomegalovirus infection status, the study combined high-throughput TCR immunosequencing, statistical association of individual TCRs with disease status, and machine learning. In a later analysis, previously published TCR beta repertoires from 600 to 850 donors were re-analyzed and high-resolution HLA genotyping was added so that TCR occurrence patterns could be studied. Rather than using new phenotypic data, the later analysis identified candidate immune exposures from TCR beta sequences and from how often those sequences occurred across donors. To decide whether each TCR beta V gene segment behaved as functional or pseudogenic, an earlier analysis of approximately 620 of the donors relied on high-throughput TCR beta sequencing. Donor age, sex, ethnicity and CMV serostatus were compiled together with the repertoire data. A later genetic analysis took genome-wide SNP genotypes for 398 of the 666 donors and used that subset as a discovery cohort. Every discovery cohort repertoire had been produced on one sequencing platform. HLA typing covered class I and class II loci at four-digit resolution. The number of typed donors differed by locus: roughly 629-640 for A, B, C, DRB1 and DQB1; some 500 for DQA1; 606 for DPA1; and some 470 for DPB1. Because of strong linkage in the cohort, five DR-DQ haplotypes were treated as single units for association and clustering. On average, around 200,000 unique TCR beta nucleotide sequences were sequenced per donor among more than 350 genotyped donors of the cohort, with 15% to 20% of those sequences being non-productive.

V loses 5 bases of germline sequence and J loses 1 base, and the interval between the two ends is 18 bases. The CDR3, from cysteine to phenylalanine, totals 17 residues. Only the CDR3 portion is preserved as DNA: 51 bases, with reading frame beginning at the first base. CDR1 and CDR2 were assigned from the germline V gene (reference sequence) as SEHNR and FQNEAQ. In total, roughly 710 healthy bone marrow donors made up the cohort. Cohort members were all nominally healthy when sampled, although unrecorded immune exposures were likely present. The donor tested CMV seronegative, placing the donor among the 350 to 400 seronegative members of the cohort. A peripheral blood sample was provided by each donor, and peripheral blood mononuclear cells were used for TCR beta sequencing. The Qiagen DNeasy Blood Extraction Kit was used to extract genomic DNA from the blood cell samples. Remarks on this clone: Its antigen is unknown. No base quality values were provided; no much bigger clone lies one nucleotide off.

Results the study describes overall, beyond this receptor: A total of 150 or so TCR beta chains were listed by the study as associated with cytomegalovirus. Because counts were too low, seventeen rarely observed V segments, including chromosome 9 orphons, were left out of the earlier analysis of a few hundred of the donors. In a later analysis, HLA-associated TCR beta chains were found to be more clonally expanded and to have lower generation probabilities than equally common non-associated chains. A later analysis found that TCR association rates varied across HLA loci, with DRB1 alleles showing the most associated TCRs and HLA-C alleles the fewest. While some public TCRs were present in many individuals, most TCR sequences turned up only very rarely across donors. In a later genetic analysis, a missense DCLRE1C variant was associated with V-gene and J-gene trimming of TCR beta chains, and the association was replicated in an independent cohort. The 87-base-pair reads could not distinguish some IMGT-functional V segments, including TRBV6-2 and TRBV6-3, so those segments were excluded. The classifier was reported to diagnose cytomegalovirus status with high specificity and sensitivity in both the original and validation cohorts. A further reported finding was that TCR beta sequences accurately predicted the HLA-A and HLA-B alleles for most subjects in the first cohort. According to a later analysis, parvovirus B19, influenza, CMV and Epstein-Barr virus appeared linked to several top co-occurrence clusters. In a later analysis, 16,951 TCR beta sequences were associated with specific HLA alleles at a false discovery rate of 0.05. The cohort was sequenced for TCR beta chains only, and without alpha or paired-chain data the features that could be detected were limited. The authors suggested that the approach could potentially be generalized to other disease states and immunological phenotypes. Strong co-occurrence of HLA alleles, especially DR and DQ, made assigning TCR associations to individual alleles difficult. In vitro tests confirmed that a few of the cytomegalovirus-associated TCR beta chains recognize cytomegalovirus antigens. In a later genetic analysis, fewer N-insertions in productive TCRs were reported among donors in an Asian-associated ancestry cluster than the roughly 700-donor mean. Broadly in line with IMGT annotations, most TCR beta V segments showed up in productive rearrangements about 87% or about 30% of the time in an earlier analysis of approximately 640 of the donors. HLA typing was unavailable for some donors at each locus, so association tests used only the typed subset. A group of highly shared sequence variants was considered likely to be a technical artifact of the sequencing pipeline. For the cohort, immune exposure information was limited to CMV serostatus. Most CMV-associated TCR beta chains appeared to be HLA-restricted in a later analysis, and the HLA associations seemed to be driven largely by CMV exposure. Linkage disequilibrium might explain the correlated functional status among segregating V segments, but an unknown experimental factor could not be excluded. The presence/absence analyses assumed that sequencing depth was roughly uniform across donors, and that assumption may not be true.

Library generation was performed with the immunoSEQ multiplex PCR assay. For the multiplex PCR, a mixture combining 60 forward primers for TCR Vbeta segments and 13 reverse primers for TCR Jbeta segments was used. A multiplex PCR assay on genomic DNA amplified the CDR3 region of rearranged TCR beta genes. The Illumina HiSeq System was used to sequence the amplified TCR beta libraries as 87-base-pair reads. As for the original processing: Across the 670 or so repertoires, a later analysis counted approximately 83 million unique TCR beta chains, 9.5 million to 12 million of which were shared by at least two donors. Raw reads were error-corrected and collapsed into unique sequences by a nearest-neighbor algorithm in which closely related sequences were merged to remove PCR and sequencing errors. Alignment of CDR3 sequences to IMGT reference sequences was used to assign V, D and J gene segments. For a sequence to be retained, a match of at least six nucleotides was required to both a V gene segment and a J gene segment. A rearrangement was called productive if the CDR3 had no stop codons and remained in frame with V and J, and every other rearrangement was called non-productive. Following IMGT convention, CDR3 was defined as the stretch from the second conserved V-encoded cysteine to the conserved J-encoded phenylalanine. The earlier analysis of roughly 590 of the donors excluded sequences that lacked an unambiguous match to a single V gene segment. In an earlier analysis of approximately 560 of the donors, a V segment was called functional when productive rearrangements were above 56.7%, and segregating when the standard deviation between donors exceeded 5%. A statistical classification framework was developed to diagnose cytomegalovirus status using the catalog of TCR beta chain sequences. In a later analysis, TCR nucleotide sequences were compared against IMGT/GENE-DB human TR gene sequences so that V and J genes could be assigned. Using the TCRdist pipeline, a later analysis assigned CDR3 sequences along with most-parsimonious VDJ recombination scenarios. A later analysis defined each TCR beta chain by its CDR3 amino acid sequence plus V-gene family, and excluded reads lacking a unique V-gene family. In a later analysis, 450 to 600 highly shared, low-generation-probability nucleotide sequences were removed to address suspected cross-contamination and a sequencing artifact. A later analysis calculated a clonal expansion index for each public chain from normalized within-repertoire ranks of inferred template counts. In a later analysis, generation probabilities were computed using a VDJ recombination model fitted to out-of-frame rearrangements, and the results were checked against IGoR. Hypergeometric tests were used in a later analysis to score TCR-TCR, TCR-HLA and TCR-CMV co-occurrence, with a repertoire-size bias correction applied to the TCR pairs. A later analysis estimated false discovery rates by permuting HLA or CMV assignments 20 times. In a later analysis, co-occurring TCRs were grouped with DBSCAN, and TCRdist sequence similarity was added when clustering was performed within HLA-allele-positive subsets. Co-occurrence clustering excluded repertoires with fewer than 30,000 or more than 120,000 public chains, plus five with anomalous nucleotide sharing. TCRdb re-hosts the immuneACCESS table, in-frame sequences only. Its copies lack some clones; in the studies checked, an unresolved V gene accounts for under half of them, and the cause for the rest is not known. V and J calls and clone size come straight from that table; D and trimming were deduced from the DNA. This sample gives about 180,000 clones in total; about three quarters of them show up just once. Under 7.5% of the sample is held by the ten biggest clonotypes.

The chain is encoded by TRBV7-9 joined to TRBJ1-5; TRBD1 could be the D gene, as 5 bases match. This sequence originates from a man in his forties in good health and CMV-seronegative. Source material: PBMCs. CDR3 reads: CASSPGDSPGSNQPQHF. The DNA is TGTGCCAGCAGCCCGGGGGATTCTCCAGGGAGCAATCAGCCCCAGCATTTT.